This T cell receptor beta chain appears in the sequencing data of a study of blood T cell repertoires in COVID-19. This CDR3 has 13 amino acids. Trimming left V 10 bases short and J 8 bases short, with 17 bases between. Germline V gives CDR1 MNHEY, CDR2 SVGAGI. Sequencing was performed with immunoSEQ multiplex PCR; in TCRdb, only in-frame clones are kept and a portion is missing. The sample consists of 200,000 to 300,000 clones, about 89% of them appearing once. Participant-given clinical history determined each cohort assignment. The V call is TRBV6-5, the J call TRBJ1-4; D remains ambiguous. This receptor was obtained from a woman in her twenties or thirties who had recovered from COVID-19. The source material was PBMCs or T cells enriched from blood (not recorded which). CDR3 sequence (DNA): TGTGCCACCATGCTCACATCCCAAGAAAAACTGTTTTTT. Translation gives CATMLTSQEKLFF.